A single TCR beta chain is shown here with its context. What it recognizes is unknown. The germline CDR1 and CDR2 sequences are SEHNR and FQNEAQ (reference sequence). The CDR3 is 18 amino acids. V gave up 4 bases and J gave up 0 bases, with 16 bases separating them. These data are taken from a study of early stage breast cancer tumors. Study at large: Among around twelve ER+/PR+/HER2- tumors, eight were ductal, four lobular. Overall study results and limits: Commonly generated sequences made up most enriched TCRB sequences shared between patients. Unsorted bulk genomic DNA sequencing lacked pairing and functional marker data. Comparing each tissue with blood distinguished tumor from normal in 14 of 16 patients.

Some clones are missing from TCRdb's copy, which holds only in-frame ones; the method was immunoSEQ multiplex PCR. The table shows 50,000 or so clones, with 65% to 90% occurring only once. The clonotype was recovered from a person between 50 and 60 years old with breast cancer. The sample consisted of blood. The rearrangement joins TRBV7-9 to TRBJ1-6, with D possibly matching TRBD1 (6 bases). The CDR3 here is CASSSKKGGSSYNSPLHF. The CDR3 DNA reads as TGTGCCAGCAGCTCCAAAAAGGGGGGAAGCTCCTATAATTCACCCCTCCACTTT.